This is a list of T cell receptor beta chains from one sample in a study of blood T cell repertoires in COVID-19. Here immunoSEQ multiplex PCR was the method, and the copy in TCRdb shows in-frame clones only, minus some. The data contain about 400,000 clones, nearly 90% of them singletons. The sample comprised PBMCs or T cells enriched from blood (not recorded which). Receptor source: a woman between 25 and 40 years old who had recovered from COVID-19. Both conserved end residues are part of each CDR3. Each record gives: clone size, J gene, D gene, V gene, CDR3 protein, CDR3 DNA. A D gene is named only where the DNA matches it firmly. Some rows have no size entry. The others give once, few or many, or a class for an expanded clone.

size: -
J: TRBJ2-3
D: -
V: TRBV19
CDR3: CASSITGAPATDTQYF
DNA: TGTGCCAGTAGTATAACTGGGGCCCCAGCCACAGATACGCAGTATTTT

size: -
J: TRBJ1-4
D: TRBD1
V: TRBV7-9
CDR3: CASSRTGGGSNEKLFF
DNA: TGTGCCAGCAGCCGAACAGGGGGCGGATCTAATGAAAAACTGTTTTTT

size: -
J: TRBJ1-1
D: -
V: TRBV5-1
CDR3: CASSLHRQTGGANTEAFF
DNA: TGCGCCAGCAGCCTACATCGCCAAACGGGGGGCGCGAACACTGAAGCTTTCTTT

size: -
J: TRBJ2-3
D: TRBD1
V: TRBV6-5
CDR3: CASSYYGTGSTDTQYF
DNA: TGTGCCAGCAGTTACTATGGGACAGGCAGCACAGATACGCAGTATTTT

size: -
J: TRBJ1-2
D: TRBD1
V: TRBV30
CDR3: CAWTYTGGSEGYTF
DNA: TGTGCCTGGACCTACACAGGGGGCTCGGAGGGCTACACCTTC

size: -
J: TRBJ1-4
D: -
V: TRBV18
CDR3: CASSRDINEKLFF
DNA: TGTGCCAGCTCACGGGACATTAATGAAAAACTGTTTTTT

size: -
J: TRBJ1-3
D: TRBD1
V: TRBV7-9
CDR3: CASSLGQTGNTIYF
DNA: TGTGCCAGCAGCTTGGGACAGACTGGAAACACCATATATTTT

size: -
J: TRBJ2-5
D: -
V: TRBV9
CDR3: CASSPSEGGETQYF
DNA: TGTGCCAGCAGCCCGAGTGAGGGCGGAGAGACCCAGTACTTC

size: -
J: TRBJ1-6
D: -
V: TRBV5-1
CDR3: CASSASDTNSPLHF
DNA: TGCGCCAGCAGCGCATCAGACACTAATTCACCCCTCCACTTT

size: -
J: TRBJ2-7
D: TRBD1
V: TRBV25-1
CDR3: CASSKWDRDVGEQYF
DNA: TGTGCCAGCAGTAAATGGGACAGGGACGTCGGCGAGCAGTACTTC

size: -
J: TRBJ2-1
D: -
V: TRBV7-5
CDR3: CARSLASGSGENEQFF
DNA: TGTGCCAGAAGCTTGGCCTCAGGCTCCGGGGAGAATGAGCAGTTCTTC

size: once
J: TRBJ1-2
D: TRBD1
V: TRBV30
CDR3: CAWTPQDREYYGYTF
DNA: TGTGCCTGGACCCCTCAGGACAGGGAATACTATGGCTACACCTTC

size: -
J: TRBJ1-2
D: TRBD1
V: TRBV12-3/TRBV12-4
CDR3: CASSLADRAGYTF
DNA: TGTGCCAGCAGTTTAGCAGACAGGGCTGGCTACACCTTC

size: -
J: TRBJ2-1
D: TRBD1
V: TRBV4-1
CDR3: CASSTGGSYNEQFF
DNA: TGCGCCAGCAGTACAGGGGGTTCCTACAATGAGCAGTTCTTC

size: -
J: TRBJ2-1
D: TRBD2
V: TRBV27
CDR3: CASSLFPGGYEQFF
DNA: TGTGCCAGCAGTTTGTTCCCCGGGGGGTACGAGCAGTTCTTC

size: -
J: TRBJ2-7
D: -
V: TRBV30
CDR3: CAWKRQTTDYEQYF
DNA: TGTGCCTGGAAAAGACAGACAACCGACTACGAGCAGTACTTC

size: -
J: TRBJ2-7
D: TRBD2
V: TRBV9
CDR3: CASSPGLAGNYEQYF
DNA: TGTGCCAGCAGCCCGGGACTAGCGGGGAACTACGAGCAGTACTTC

size: -
J: TRBJ2-7
D: -
V: TRBV10-2
CDR3: CASSGGAAMEQYF
DNA: TGCGCCAGCAGTGGTGGGGCGGCCATGGAGCAGTACTTC